The 17 T cell receptor beta chains presented below share a single source sample, sequenced in a study of neoadjuvant anti-PD-1 for oral cavity cancer. The method was immunoSEQ multiplex PCR; TCRdb's version includes in-frame clones alone and lacks a portion of them. Here the sample spans about 9,000 clones, 65% to 70% being singletons. The material was tumor tissue, obtained before nivolumab (anti-PD-1) treatment. These receptors originate from a person aged 35-79 years with oral cavity squamous cell carcinoma.

The V call is TRBV28, the J call TRBJ1-2; weak D call: TRBD1 (5 bases). The V end was cut by 5 bases, the J end by 7 bases, with 17 bases between. The CDR3 totals 14 residues. Germline-derived CDR1 and CDR2 are MDHEN and SYDVKM. CDR3 in amino acids: CASSRPQAGGGYTF. CDR3 in DNA: TGTGCCAGCAGTCGGCCGCAGGCTGGGGGTGGCTACACCTTC.

The chain joins TRBV19 to TRBJ2-7, with 7 bases fitting TRBD1. Germline V lookup: CDR1 LNHDA, CDR2 SQIVND (reference sequence). This CDR3 spans 13 amino acids. V trimming: 5 bases; J trimming: 5 bases; junction bases outside the gene matches: 6. CDR3 bases: TGTGCCAGTAGTCACAGGGGTGGCGACGAGCAGTACTTC. Its protein is CASSHRGGDEQYF.

A few counts support this clone. The J gene is TRBJ2-7, the V gene TRBV7-9; 12 nucleotides align to TRBD1. The CDR3 consists of 15 residues. In germline, CDR1 is SEHNR, CDR2 FQNEAQ (reference sequence). V shed 5 bases, J shed 6 bases, and the junction held 8 bases outside the gene matches. The CDR3 DNA reads as TGTGCCAGCAGCCACTCCGGGACAGGGGGCCGCGAGCAGTACTTC. Translating it yields CASSHSGTGGREQYF.

This sequence joins TRBV2 and TRBJ2-6; TRBD2 is a possible D gene (6 bases). CDR3 length: 17 residues. Germline-derived CDR1 and CDR2 are SNHLY and FYNNEI. V lost 3 bases and J 0 bases, leaving 12 bases between the germline ends. The CDR3 loop reads CASSDRRDFSGANVLTF. CDR3 DNA sequence: TGTGCCAGCAGTGATCGGCGGGACTTCTCTGGGGCCAACGTCCTGACTTTC. Together with reference TRBV2 and TRBJ2-6, the CDR3 gives the full variable domain: EPEVTQTPSHQVTQMGQEVILRCVPISNHLYFYWYRQILGQKVEFLVSFYNNEISEKSEIFDDQFSVERPDGSNFTLKIRSTKLEDSAMYFCASSDRRDFSGANVLTFGAGSRLTVL.

The rearrangement links TRBV6-1 to TRBJ1-1; 10 bases match TRBD1. V lost 3 bases to trimming and J lost 5 bases; unmatched junction nucleotides: 3. Germline CDR1 MNHNS, CDR2 SASEGT. The CDR3 consists of 14 residues. CDR3 DNA sequence: TGTGCCAGCAGTGAGGACAGGGGGGATACTGAAGCTTTCTTT. This sequence encodes CASSEDRGDTEAFF.

This clone appeared a single time. The chain carries TRBV6-4 and TRBJ1-5, with no clear D. Trimming pared 4 bases from V and 6 bases from J, leaving 10 bases between. Germline V CDR1 and CDR2: MRHNA, SNTAGT. CDR3 size: 13 residues. The CDR3: CASSVEGGQPQHF. The CDR3 nucleotides are TGTGCCAGCAGTGTTGAGGGCGGTCAGCCCCAGCATTTT.

This clone has only a few counts. The rearrangement joins TRBV2 to TRBJ2-3; 13 nucleotides agree with TRBD2. The germline CDR1 and CDR2 sequences are SNHLY and FYNNEI. The CDR3 totals 16 residues. Losses at the gene ends were 7 bases for V and 1 base for J; bases not matched to a gene: 5. CDR3 amino acids: CASIVGLAGRTDTQYF. In DNA, the CDR3 is TGTGCCAGCATTGTGGGACTAGCGGGGCGCACAGATACGCAGTATTTT.

This clone was seen a few times. This chain uses TRBV2 with TRBJ1-1; 7 bases agree with TRBD1. Germline V CDR1 and CDR2: SNHLY, FYNNEI. CDR3 length: 14 amino acids. Unmatched junction bases numbered 7, after V lost 4 bases and J lost 5 bases. The CDR3 nucleotides are TGTGCCAGCAGTGCACGGACAGGAGCTACTGAAGCTTTCTTT. Translated: CASSARTGATEAFF.

This chain uses TRBV4-2 with TRBJ1-5, with D maybe TRBD1 (5 bases). V lost 4 bases to trimming and J lost 7 bases, with 14 bases between them. In germline, CDR1 is LGHNA, CDR2 YNFKEQ. CDR3 length equals 14 residues. The CDR3 spells CASSPGGIRQPQHF. The DNA for the CDR3 is TGTGCCAGCAGCCCCGGGGGGATCCGGCAGCCCCAGCATTTT.

The table lists this clone with a count of one. This chain uses TRBV4-2 with TRBJ1-2, with D uncertain. Germline V gene data show CDR1 as LGHNA and CDR2 as YNFKEQ. This CDR3 comprises 17 residues. V was cut by 0 bases and J by 2 bases, with 16 bases left in between. CDR3 sequence reads: CASSQDQAGASNYGYTF. The DNA for the CDR3 is TGTGCCAGCAGCCAAGATCAGGCCGGCGCATCCAACTATGGCTACACCTTC.

This clone was seen only a few times. V and J are TRBV30 and TRBJ1-4; D uncertain. CDR1 GTSNPN and CDR2 SVGIG come from the germline V gene (reference sequence). The CDR3 has 14 amino acids. V was pared by 0 bases and J by 8 bases, with 13 bases between. The CDR3 loop is CAWSVRGPSEKLFF. As DNA, the CDR3 is TGTGCCTGGAGTGTACGAGGCCCCAGCGAAAAACTGTTTTTT.

This clone has a handful of counts. The gene calls are TRBV6-5 and TRBJ1-4, with D perhaps matching TRBD1 (6 bases). The CDR3 is made up of 14 amino acids. Germline loops: CDR1 MNHEY, CDR2 SVGAGI. Trimming took off 7 bases at V and 8 bases at J, with 17 bases between the two ends. DNA for the CDR3: TGTGCCAGCAAAAGGGGGAAGGTTGGGGAAAAACTGTTTTTT. This codes for CASKRGKVGEKLFF.

This clone was seen only a few times. The chain recombines TRBV6-5 with TRBJ2-1; TRBD2 matches at 14 bases. V dropped 6 bases and J dropped 12; count of bases not matched to a gene: 7. The CDR3 is made up of 14 amino acids. Per germline, CDR1 MNHEY and CDR2 SVGAGI. In nucleotides, the CDR3 is TGTGCCAGCAGAGGGACTAGCGGGGGTGACGGGCAGTTCTTC. Amino acids: CASRGTSGGDGQFF.

The chain couples TRBV4-1 to TRBJ1-5; weak D call: TRBD1 (5 bases). Germline CDR1 MGHRA, CDR2 YSYEKL. CDR3 length: 15 amino acids. V gave up 1 base and J gave up 4 bases, with 11 bases separating them. The CDR3 nucleotides read TGCGCCAGCAGCCAAGGTGGGGGGACGAATCAGCCCCAGCATTTT. This gives the protein CASSQGGGTNQPQHF.

V usage is TRBV9 and J usage is TRBJ1-1; TRBD1 aligns across 8 bases. Germline V CDR1 and CDR2: SGDLS, YYNGEE. The V segment lost 3 bases and the J segment 1 base; nucleotides outside the gene matches: 5. The CDR3 has 15 residues. The CDR3 sequence: CASSEPGTGNTEAFF. As DNA, the CDR3 is TGTGCCAGCAGCGAACCCGGGACAGGGAACACTGAAGCTTTCTTT.

The rearrangement links TRBV18 to TRBJ2-7; D is possibly TRBD1 (6 bases). This CDR3 region has 13 residues. Germline values: CDR1 KGHSH, CDR2 LQKENI. V was pared by 5 bases and J by 5 bases, with 13 bases between. This chain's CDR3 is CASSDRRRDEQYF. DNA of the CDR3: TGTGCCAGCTCAGACAGGAGACGAGACGAGCAGTACTTC.

The chain carries TRBV4-1 and TRBJ1-1, with unresolved D. Looked up from germline, CDR1 is MGHRA and CDR2 is YSYEKL. The ends were cut back, 6 bases at V and 1 base at J, with 12 bases in the middle. CDR3 length: 14 amino acids. The DNA for the CDR3 is TGCGCCAGCAGGAAAATAGTCCCGAACACTGAAGCTTTCTTT. Amino acids: CASRKIVPNTEAFF.